The present entry profiles one T cell receptor beta chain with its context. This record belongs to a study of CD8 T cells in Susac syndrome. Trimming took 1 base from V and 0 from J, leaving 7 bases between them. CDR1 and CDR2 (germline): SQVTM, ANQGSEA. The CDR3 runs to 13 residues. With random hexamers, reverse transcription was performed on roughly 0.45 to 1 ug of RNA. TCRdb itself ran the immunoSEQ multiplex PCR reads through MiXCR, one entry per CDR3 protein. The sample has roughly 200,000 distinct CDR3 sequences; approximately 94% are singletons. Controls were drawn from healthy donors and were matched for age and sex. TEMRA cells were enriched by FACS, while CD8+ and CD4+ T cells were obtained through a negative isolation that was performed magnetically.

The TCR sequence derives from a human donor in good health. Input material: CD4+ T cells from PBMCs. V usage is TRBV29-1 and J usage is TRBJ2-7, with D unclear. CDR3 sequence reads: CSVEVHSSYEQYF. The CDR3 DNA reads TGCAGCGTTGAAGTTCACAGCTCCTACGAGCAGTACTTC.